The 24 T cell receptor beta chains listed next were all sequenced from one sample in a study of T cells in Graves' hyperthyroidism and ophthalmopathy. The TCR beta CDR3 regions underwent amplification using RNA transcripts as the source. With the HTBI primer set, the TCR CDR3 went through a first round of RT-PCR. MiXCR, applied by TCRdb to the multiplex PCR reads, yields one record per CDR3 protein. The sample consists of about 520,000 distinct CDR3 sequences, around 22% of them appearing once. Sequences were obtained from blood. Source of these receptors: a woman in her 30s with Graves' ophthalmopathy.

This clonotype was seen ten or more times. The genes are TRBV7-2 and TRBJ2-5; D is undetermined. Germline V gives CDR1 SGHTA, CDR2 FQGNSA. This CDR3 has 14 amino acids. Trimming shortened V by 2 bases and J by 0 bases, and 7 bases separated the two germline ends. CDR3 region: CASSLTRDQETQYF. The CDR3 coding sequence is TGTGCCAGCAGCTTAACCCGGGACCAAGAGACCCAGTACTTC.

In its sample, this clonotype was seen many times. The chain carries TRBV7-2 and TRBJ1-2, with D possibly matching TRBD1 (6 bases). V gave up 5 bases and J gave up 0 bases, with 13 bases separating them. CDR3 size: 15 residues. The germline V gene has CDR1 SGHTA and CDR2 FQGNSA. CDR3 protein: CASSLDRLTNYGYTF. CDR3 in DNA: TGTGCCAGCAGCCTCGACAGGCTCACTAACTATGGCTACACCTTC.

Many counts were recorded for this clonotype. V usage is TRBV27 and J usage is TRBJ2-5, with a possible D match to TRBD1 (6 bases). Germline V gene data show CDR1 as MNHEY and CDR2 as SMNVEV (reference sequence). V dropped 6 bases and J dropped 4 bases, with 18 bases sitting between them. The CDR3 consists of 15 residues. CDR3 bases: TGTGCCAGCAGCCCTGACAGGACGGGCGTAGAGACCCAGTACTTC. Its translation is CASSPDRTGVETQYF.

The table lists this clonotype with many counts. The chain links TRBV11-2 to TRBJ2-7, with 10 nucleotides matching TRBD2. The CDR3 loop spans 18 amino acids. V lost 2 bases to trimming and J lost 5 bases; unmatched junction nucleotides: 15. Germline-derived CDR1 and CDR2 are SGHAT and FQNNGV. The CDR3 region has the DNA TGTGCCAGCAGCTTATTTCCCCTTAGCGGGGGGCTTCACCACGAGCAGTACTTC. It is translated as CASSLFPLSGGLHHEQYF.

This clonotype was recorded at least ten times. The rearrangement uses TRBV19 and TRBJ2-7, with 9 bases that match TRBD2. Germline V lookup: CDR1 LNHDA, CDR2 SQIVND (reference sequence). The junction had 8 bases not matched to a gene; V was cut back by 4 bases and J by 4 bases. The length of the CDR3 is 15 residues. This CDR3 is CASSNRRLAGYEQYF. CDR3 coding DNA: TGTGCCAGTAGTAACCGTCGGCTAGCGGGGTACGAGCAGTACTTC.

This sequence joins TRBV2 and TRBJ1-1; 10 positions match TRBD1. V was pared by 7 bases and J by 5 bases, with 4 bases of the junction left unmatched. The CDR3 is made up of 13 amino acids. CDR1 is SNHLY and CDR2 is FYNNEI in the germline V gene. DNA of the CDR3: TGTGCCAGCATACTGGGACAGGGGACTGAAGCTTTCTTT. The encoded protein is CASILGQGTEAFF.

V and J are TRBV11-2 and TRBJ2-3, with 12 positions matching TRBD2. The CDR3 runs 18 residues. V trimming: 1 base; J trimming: 5 bases; junction bases outside the gene matches: 10. Germline V gene sequence: CDR1 SGHAT, CDR2 FQNNGV. The CDR3 spells CASSLGRLAGERGDTQYF. CDR3 DNA: TGTGCCAGCAGCTTAGGCCGACTAGCGGGGGAAAGGGGAGATACGCAGTATTTT.

This clonotype was recorded many times. The chain combines TRBV5-1 with TRBJ1-1; 7 positions match TRBD1. The CDR3 is 13 residues long. Germline loops: CDR1 SGHRS, CDR2 YFSETQ. V gave up 4 bases and J gave up 7 bases; unmatched junction bases: 7. CDR3: CASSPSGGVEAFF. CDR3 DNA: TGCGCCAGCAGCCCATCAGGGGGGGTTGAAGCTTTCTTT.

This clonotype has at least ten counts. V gene TRBV7-2 combines with J gene TRBJ1-1; D ambiguous. Trimming shortened V by 6 bases and J by 1 base, and 9 bases separated the two germline ends. This CDR3 contains 13 residues. Germline V gene lookup returns CDR1 SGHTA and CDR2 FQGNSA. The CDR3 DNA sequence: TGTGCCAGCAGACCGACTGCGAACACTGAAGCTTTCTTT. It encodes CASRPTANTEAFF.

This clonotype was counted a few times. This rearrangement joins TRBV20-1 to TRBJ2-2; D not certain. The CDR3 sequence is 15 residues long. Trimming removed 1 base at V and 1 base at J, with 10 bases between. CDR1 DFQATT and CDR2 SNEGSKA come from the germline V gene (reference sequence). The CDR3 loop is CSARVGFRNTGELFF. In nucleotides, the CDR3 is TGCAGTGCTAGAGTGGGCTTCCGGAACACCGGGGAGCTGTTTTTT.

This clonotype was seen a handful of times. The V gene is TRBV12-3 or TRBV12-4, the J gene TRBJ1-5, with D perhaps TRBD1 (5 bases). There are 13 residues in the CDR3. V was shortened by 5 bases and J by 9 bases, with 14 bases between the two germline ends. The CDR3 nucleotides read TGTGCCAGCAGTGGGGGACGGGGTCGGCCCCAGCATTTT. Translation: CASSGGRGRPQHF.

As regards this clonotype: A much larger clone sits a single nucleotide away, making a read error possible. This sequence joins TRBV15 and TRBJ2-5; D gene ambiguous. Germline V CDR1 and CDR2: LNHNV, YYDKDF (reference sequence). This CDR3 is built from 16 residues. V dropped 5 bases and J dropped 5 bases, with 21 bases sitting between them. The CDR3 loop is CATSPRLGNPGETQYF. Written as DNA, the CDR3 is TGTGCCACCAGCCCCCGTCTCGGAAATCCCGGGGAGACCCAGTACTTC.

This clonotype was detected many times. The V call is TRBV20-1, the J call TRBJ2-7; 7 bases are a match to TRBD1. V shed 7 bases and J 0 bases; nucleotides not matched to a gene: 9. The CDR3 is 14 residues long. The V gene's germline CDR1 is DFQATT and CDR2 SNEGSKA (reference sequence). The CDR3 sequence is CSVFNGDSSYEQYF. The CDR3 DNA reads TGCAGTGTATTTAACGGGGACAGCTCCTACGAGCAGTACTTC.

J is TRBJ2-3 and V is TRBV6-4, with 8 positions matching TRBD2. V lost 0 bases to trimming and J lost 2 bases; unmatched junction nucleotides: 1. This CDR3 has 15 residues. Germline CDR1 MRHNA, CDR2 SNTAGT. In DNA, the CDR3 is TGTGCCAGCAGTGACTCAGCGGGAGCCACAGATACGCAGTATTTT. It specifies CASSDSAGATDTQYF.

The chain joins TRBV6-1 to TRBJ2-2; the match to TRBD1 covers 8 bases. CDR3 size: 15 residues. Germline trimming cut 6 bases from V and 5 bases from J; bases unmatched to any gene: 8. The germline gives CDR1 MNHNS, CDR2 SASEGT. CDR3 nucleotides: TGTGCCAGCAGCGCAGGACAGGGCCCGACCGGGGAGCTGTTTTTT. It translates to CASSAGQGPTGELFF.

This clonotype was observed a few times. Being one base from a much bigger clone, this may be a read error. V and J are TRBV7-2 and TRBJ2-7; D is ambiguous. The germline gives CDR1 SGHTA, CDR2 FQGNSA. There are 14 residues in the CDR3. The CDR3 region has the DNA TGTGCCAGCAGCTTAGCTGGGAAGGGCTACGAGCAGCACTTC. Residues: CASSLAGKGYEQHF.

This clonotype was observed many times. V gene TRBV6-1 combines with J gene TRBJ1-2; D not resolved. CDR3 length equals 15 residues. Trimming cost V 0 bases and J 4 bases, with 12 bases left between them. CDR1 is MNHNS, CDR2 SASEGT, per germline. Here the CDR3 DNA reads TGTGCCAGCAGTGAAGCCCCGGAAGGATTCTATGGCTACACCTTC. Its protein is CASSEAPEGFYGYTF.

This clonotype was found many times. V and J are TRBV11-2 and TRBJ2-7; possibly TRBD1 or TRBD2 for D (5 bases each). Germline lookup yields CDR1 SGHAT and CDR2 FQNNGV. This CDR3 region has 16 residues. V was cut by 1 base and J by 3 bases, with 16 bases left in between. The CDR3 sequence: CASSLVRETLLYEQYF. The CDR3 DNA follows: TGTGCCAGCAGCTTAGTCAGGGAGACTTTACTCTACGAGCAGTACTTC.

This clonotype came up many times. At one of its ends the junction is not consistent with the germline gene, which may arise from a read error. This sequence joins TRBV7-2 and TRBJ2-7, with D maybe TRBD1 (5 bases). The germline CDR1 and CDR2 sequences are SGHTA and FQGNSA. The CDR3 spans 14 residues. The CDR3 here is CASSLGAGYYEQCF. For the CDR3, the DNA is TGTGCCAGCAGCTTAGGGGCAGGGTATTACGAGCAGTGCTTC.

Ten or more counts support this clonotype. The chain is built from TRBV28 and TRBJ2-7; 7 bases are shared with TRBD1. This CDR3 contains 15 residues. CDR1 and CDR2 from the germline V gene are MDHEN and SYDVKM. The V segment lost 5 bases and the J segment 5 bases; nucleotides outside the gene matches: 12. CDR3 DNA sequence: TGTGCCAGCAGTATACACAGGGGAGAAACTGACGAGCAGTACTTC. It translates to CASSIHRGETDEQYF.

This clonotype turned up a few times. The chain joins TRBV9 to TRBJ1-2; the match to TRBD1 covers 8 bases. After removal of 3 bases from V and 5 bases from J, the junction contained 6 bases not matched to a gene. The V gene's germline CDR1 is SGDLS and CDR2 YYNGEE. This CDR3 has 14 amino acids. The CDR3 nucleotides are TGTGCCAGCAGCGAGACAGGGGATCGTTATGGCTACACCTTC. This translates into CASSETGDRYGYTF.

This clonotype appeared many times. This chain's CDR3 is CASSQSWGPGGYTF. The CDR3 coding sequence is TGCGCCAGCAGCCAATCATGGGGGCCGGGTGGCTACACCTTC. The rearrangement uses TRBV4-3 and TRBJ1-2, with a possible D match to TRBD1 (6 bases). Trimming stripped 2 bases from V and 7 bases from J, with 14 bases between. Germline lookup yields CDR1 LGHNA and CDR2 YSLEER. The CDR3 extends over 14 amino acids.

Concerning this clonotype: This may come from a read error, since a much larger clone is one base off. This chain uses TRBV20-1 with TRBJ2-5; the D gene is possibly TRBD2 (7 bases). This CDR3 is built from 15 residues. Germline CDR1 and CDR2: DFQATT and SNEGSKA (reference sequence). CDR3 in amino acids: CSASIAGAFQETQCF. CDR3 DNA sequence: TGCAGTGCTAGTATCGCGGGGGCCTTCCAAGAGACCCAGTGCTTC.

This clonotype was counted ten times or more. This sequence joins TRBV12-3 or TRBV12-4 and TRBJ2-5; 12 positions match TRBD2. This CDR3 contains 16 residues. The junction had 7 bases not matched to a gene; V was cut back by 4 bases and J by 4 bases. CDR3 in amino acids: CASSSLAGGPRETQYF. In DNA form, the CDR3 reads TGTGCCAGCAGTTCTCTAGCGGGGGGGCCCCGAGAGACCCAGTACTTC.